The rows below give T cell receptor beta chains drawn from one sample of a study of identical twins. TCRdb reprocessed the 5' RACE reads with MiXCR, giving one entry per CDR3 protein. The sample lists 350,000 to 500,000 distinct CDR3 sequences, less than 20% seen once, with 9.5% to 15% in the top ten. Sequencing input: naive T cells sorted from blood. Receptor source: a man aged 50 to 59 in good health. Each CDR3 is given with its conserved first and last residue. The D gene is left open where the match is weak. Size is stated for part of the rows, as once, few or many counts, or as a class when the clone is expanded.

d_gene: TRBD2; abundance: few; j_gene: TRBJ2-5; v_gene: TRBV13; CDR3nt: TGTGCCAGCAGCTCGCGGGGAGGGACTAGCGGGGGGGCAAGAGAGACCCAGTACTTC; CDR3aa: CASSSRGGTSGGARETQYF
d_gene: NA; abundance: NA; j_gene: TRBJ1-5; v_gene: TRBV7-2; CDR3nt: TGTGCCAGCAGCTTAAGGATAGGAGTCCGAGAGCCCCAGCATTTT; CDR3aa: CASSLRIGVREPQHF
d_gene: TRBD1; abundance: NA; j_gene: TRBJ2-2; v_gene: TRBV15; CDR3nt: TGTGCCACCAGCACTCTGACAGGGGGGGGCACCGGGGAGCTGTTTTTT; CDR3aa: CATSTLTGGGTGELFF
d_gene: TRBD1; abundance: few; j_gene: TRBJ1-2; v_gene: TRBV12-3/TRBV12-4; CDR3nt: TGTGCCAGCAGTTTAGGGCGAGGGGGCACTGGCTACACCTTC; CDR3aa: CASSLGRGGTGYTF
d_gene: NA; abundance: NA; j_gene: TRBJ2-2; v_gene: TRBV6-2/TRBV6-3; CDR3nt: TGTGCCAGCCGCTTCGTTGGGAACACCGGGGAGCTGTTTTTT; CDR3aa: CASRFVGNTGELFF
d_gene: NA; abundance: many; j_gene: TRBJ1-1; v_gene: TRBV7-6; CDR3nt: TGTGCCAGCAGCTCCTCCGTGGGGGGCACTGAAGCTTTCTTT; CDR3aa: CASSSSVGGTEAFF
d_gene: NA; abundance: few; j_gene: TRBJ1-2; v_gene: TRBV2; CDR3nt: TGTGCCAGCAGGCTGACAAGGATGGGCTACACCTTC; CDR3aa: CASRLTRMGYTF
d_gene: NA; abundance: NA; j_gene: TRBJ1-1; v_gene: TRBV5-1; CDR3nt: TGCGCCAGCAGCCGGGACGGCTTGAACACTGAAGCTTTCTTT; CDR3aa: CASSRDGLNTEAFF
d_gene: TRBD2; abundance: many; j_gene: TRBJ2-1; v_gene: TRBV20-1; CDR3nt: TGCAGTGCTAGAGTTTCTCGACGCGGAGCGGGAGCCTCCGGAGGGACGAATGAGCAGTTCTTC; CDR3aa: CSARVSRRGAGASGGTNEQFF
d_gene: NA; abundance: NA; j_gene: TRBJ2-1; v_gene: TRBV30; CDR3nt: TGTGCCTGGAGTGCCCAGGGTAGGGACAATGAGCAGTTCTTC; CDR3aa: CAWSAQGRDNEQFF
d_gene: TRBD2; abundance: few; j_gene: TRBJ2-7; v_gene: TRBV19; CDR3nt: TGTGCCAGTAGTGAGCGGGATTCCTACGAGCAGTACTTC; CDR3aa: CASSERDSYEQYF
d_gene: NA; abundance: NA; j_gene: TRBJ1-5; v_gene: TRBV24-1; CDR3nt: TGTGCCACCAGTGATTTGGGCACGAATCAGCCCCAGCATTTT; CDR3aa: CATSDLGTNQPQHF
d_gene: TRBD1; abundance: many; j_gene: TRBJ2-5; v_gene: TRBV5-1; CDR3nt: TGCGCCAGCAGCCTCTCCGGGACAGGGAGGGTGGAGACCCAGTACTTC; CDR3aa: CASSLSGTGRVETQYF
d_gene: NA; abundance: NA; j_gene: TRBJ2-3; v_gene: TRBV18; CDR3nt: TGTGCCAGCTCACCACAAGCAGGGGGCACAGATACGCAGTATTTT; CDR3aa: CASSPQAGGTDTQYF
d_gene: TRBD2; abundance: many; j_gene: TRBJ2-7; v_gene: TRBV10-3; CDR3nt: TGTGCCATCAGTGATTCGGCGGGAGCCCACTACGAGCAGTACTTC; CDR3aa: CAISDSAGAHYEQYF
d_gene: TRBD1; abundance: NA; j_gene: TRBJ2-5; v_gene: TRBV7-6; CDR3nt: TGTGCCAGCAGCTTAGGTTCCCCAGGGGGCTGGAAGACCCAGTACTTC; CDR3aa: CASSLGSPGGWKTQYF
d_gene: NA; abundance: many; j_gene: TRBJ2-7; v_gene: TRBV5-1; CDR3nt: TGCGCCAGCAGCTTGGAGGTAGGGAACTACGAGCAGTACTTC; CDR3aa: CASSLEVGNYEQYF
d_gene: NA; abundance: few; j_gene: TRBJ2-3; v_gene: TRBV5-6; CDR3nt: TGTGCCAGCACCTTACCCAGCACAGATACGCAGTATTTT; CDR3aa: CASTLPSTDTQYF
d_gene: NA; abundance: NA; j_gene: TRBJ2-7; v_gene: TRBV7-9; CDR3nt: TGTGCCAGCAGCTTAGCAGGGGCTAGCAACGAGCAGTACTTC; CDR3aa: CASSLAGASNEQYF
d_gene: TRBD2; abundance: few; j_gene: TRBJ2-1; v_gene: TRBV29-1; CDR3nt: TGCAGCGCCGGGACTAGCGAGAGTTACTGGCAGTTCTTC; CDR3aa: CSAGTSESYWQFF
d_gene: TRBD1; abundance: NA; j_gene: TRBJ1-5; v_gene: TRBV10-3; CDR3nt: TGTGCCATCAGTAGAGGATCACAGGGGCTCAATCAGCCCCAGCATTTT; CDR3aa: CAISRGSQGLNQPQHF
d_gene: TRBD1; abundance: many; j_gene: TRBJ1-2; v_gene: TRBV3-1; CDR3nt: TGTGCCAGCAGGGACAGGGTGCGCCGGTATGGCTACACCTTC; CDR3aa: CASRDRVRRYGYTF
d_gene: NA; abundance: many; j_gene: TRBJ1-5; v_gene: TRBV7-8; CDR3nt: TGTGCCAGCAGCGAAAACCAAGGCCCCACCCAGCCCCAGCATTTT; CDR3aa: CASSENQGPTQPQHF
d_gene: NA; abundance: NA; j_gene: TRBJ1-5; v_gene: TRBV12-3/TRBV12-4; CDR3nt: TGTGCCAGCAGTCCTTTCGTGGGGGGAGCGGGACATTTT; CDR3aa: CASSPFVGGAGHF
d_gene: NA; abundance: few; j_gene: TRBJ1-6; v_gene: TRBV20-1; CDR3nt: TGCAGTGCTAGAGATTTCAGGGGTTCCTATAATTCACCCCTCCACTTT; CDR3aa: CSARDFRGSYNSPLHF
d_gene: NA; abundance: NA; j_gene: TRBJ1-3; v_gene: TRBV4-1; CDR3nt: TGCGCCAGCAGCCAAGATCTGGGATTAGCTGGAAACACCATATATTTT; CDR3aa: CASSQDLGLAGNTIYF
d_gene: NA; abundance: many; j_gene: TRBJ2-3; v_gene: TRBV15; CDR3nt: TGTGCCACCAGCTCTCAGGGTGGAGATACGCAGTATTTT; CDR3aa: CATSSQGGDTQYF
d_gene: TRBD2; abundance: many; j_gene: TRBJ2-3; v_gene: TRBV4-3; CDR3nt: TGCGCCAGCAGCCAAGAAGGTCCTAGCGGAACTAGCACAGATACGCAGTATTTT; CDR3aa: CASSQEGPSGTSTDTQYF
d_gene: NA; abundance: NA; j_gene: TRBJ2-1; v_gene: TRBV7-2; CDR3nt: TGTGCCAGCAGCTTGACTAGACCCGACAATGAGCAGTTCTTC; CDR3aa: CASSLTRPDNEQFF
d_gene: NA; abundance: NA; j_gene: TRBJ1-2; v_gene: TRBV29-1; CDR3nt: TGCAGCGTAGCTCCGCGTTTGGGGATCGATGGCTACACCTTC; CDR3aa: CSVAPRLGIDGYTF
d_gene: TRBD2; abundance: many; j_gene: TRBJ2-1; v_gene: TRBV20-1; CDR3nt: TGCAGTGCTAGAGGGGGGGCTAGCGGGAGGGCCCGGGAGCAGTTCTTC; CDR3aa: CSARGGASGRAREQFF
d_gene: TRBD1; abundance: NA; j_gene: TRBJ2-3; v_gene: TRBV5-1; CDR3nt: TGCGCCAGCAGCCCGACAGGGTTAGCAGATACGCAGTATTTT; CDR3aa: CASSPTGLADTQYF
d_gene: NA; abundance: few; j_gene: TRBJ1-5; v_gene: TRBV20-1; CDR3nt: TGCAGTGCTCAGATCGGGGGGACGGATCAGCCCCAGCATTTT; CDR3aa: CSAQIGGTDQPQHF
d_gene: NA; abundance: NA; j_gene: TRBJ1-2; v_gene: TRBV12-3/TRBV12-4; CDR3nt: TGTGCCAGCGTTCGACTGCCGGGACTAAGGGGTGGTGGCTACCCCTTC; CDR3aa: CASVRLPGLRGGGYPF
d_gene: TRBD2; abundance: NA; j_gene: TRBJ2-1; v_gene: TRBV4-1; CDR3nt: TGCGCCAGCAGGCTACTAGCGGGCTCCTACAATGAGCAGTTCTTC; CDR3aa: CASRLLAGSYNEQFF